This TCR beta chain appears in the sequencing data of a study of T cell changes during pregnancy in multiple sclerosis. The CDR3 is 16 amino acids. Germline values: CDR1 SGDLS, CDR2 YYNGEE. Between the trimmed V and J ends, which lost 6 bases and 8 bases, there was a span of 24 bases. The repertoire was sequenced with immunoSEQ multiplex PCR; TCRdb's copy has only in-frame clones and lacks some. The sample shows under 65,000 clones, around 92% of them seen only once. The V gene is TRBV9, the J gene TRBJ2-1; D perhaps matches TRBD1 (6 bases). This clonotype was sampled from a female donor with multiple sclerosis, enrolled in a pregnancy study. The sample in question was CD4+ T cells from peripheral blood mononuclear cells, obtained after pregnancy. The CDR3 is CASTPGAGANRDEQFF. The DNA for the CDR3 is TGTGCCAGCACCCCCGGTGCAGGGGCCAATCGGGATGAGCAGTTCTTC.